The 21 T cell receptor beta chains listed next were all sequenced from one sample in a study of response to subunit inactivated influenza vaccine. TCRdb ran MiXCR on the RT-PCR reads and lists one entry per CDR3 protein. Of under 950,000 distinct CDR3 sequences in the sample, 21% were seen once. Material: PBMCs from blood, obtained around 5 days after vaccination. The receptors come from a middle-aged man who received an inactivated influenza vaccine.

The CDR3 DNA reads TGTGCCAGCACCCCCCTGGGACAGGCGGAAAAACTGTTTTTT. Its translation is CASTPLGQAEKLFF. The chain recombines TRBV5-5 with TRBJ1-4; 8 bases map to TRBD1. Germline loops: CDR1 SGHKS, CDR2 YYEKEE (reference sequence). The J segment lost 8 bases and the V segment lost 6 bases, leaving 9 bases of the junction unmatched. The CDR3 is 14 residues long.

The chain joins TRBV21-1 to TRBJ1-2; the table's D call, TRBD1, was not checked against the DNA. TRBV21-1 is annotated as a pseudogene. CDR3 length equals 12 residues. Here the CDR3 reads CASRPGQGGYTF. In nucleotides, the CDR3 is TGTGCCAGCCGACCGGGACAGGGAGGCTACACCTTC.

This clonotype has a count of ten or more. The V and J genes are TRBV20-1 and TRBJ2-1, with 9 bases matching TRBD1. Germline V gene lookup returns CDR1 DFQATT and CDR2 SNEGSKA (reference sequence). This CDR3 comprises 14 residues. The V gene end was trimmed by 3 bases and the J gene end by 4 bases; junction bases not matched to a gene: 4. The CDR3 DNA reads as TGCAGTGCTAGGGACAGGGGACCATACAATGAGCAGTTCTTC. Translating it yields CSARDRGPYNEQFF.

This clonotype turned up a few times. This sequence joins TRBV20-1 and TRBJ2-2; D might be TRBD1 (5 bases). The CDR3 extends over 14 amino acids. V was trimmed by 0 bases and J by 5 bases, leaving 10 bases between them. Germline V gene data show CDR1 as DFQATT and CDR2 as SNEGSKA (reference sequence). The chain's CDR3 is CSARDPGLTGELFF. Here the CDR3 DNA reads TGCAGTGCTAGAGACCCAGGGCTTACCGGGGAGCTGTTTTTT.

This chain connects TRBV12-3 or TRBV12-4 to TRBJ2-7, with 9 bases matching TRBD1. CDR3 length equals 13 residues. V shed 7 bases, J shed 3 bases, and the junction held 4 bases outside the gene matches. CDR3 coding DNA: TGTGCCAGCACTCAGACAGGGGGCTACGAGCAGTACTTC. The encoded protein is CASTQTGGYEQYF.

This clonotype was seen a handful of times. The rearrangement joins TRBV10-3 to TRBJ2-7; D is perhaps TRBD1 or TRBD2 (7 bases each). CDR3 length: 17 residues. Germline V gene sequence: CDR1 ENHRY, CDR2 SYGVKD. V was pared by 4 bases and J by 7 bases, with 26 bases between. The CDR3 nucleotides are TGTGCCATCAGTGTTCCGAAACAGGGGCGGGGGCTGGATGAGCAGTACTTC. Translation gives CAISVPKQGRGLDEQYF.

This clonotype was counted at least ten times. V is TRBV5-1 and J is TRBJ1-1; no firm D call. With 1 base removed from V and 0 bases from J, the gap between germline ends came to 10 bases. This CDR3 comprises 15 residues. Germline V lookup: CDR1 SGHRS, CDR2 YFSETQ. CDR3 region: CASSLSRQLNTEAFF. CDR3 DNA sequence: TGCGCCAGCAGCTTGTCACGCCAGTTGAACACTGAAGCTTTCTTT.

V is TRBV10-3 and J is TRBJ1-3; a possible D gene is TRBD1 (5 bases). This CDR3 spans 18 amino acids. Germline CDR1 is ENHRY and CDR2 is SYGVKD. V dropped 2 bases and J dropped 0 bases, with 17 bases sitting between them. The CDR3, as DNA: TGTGCCATCAGTGAGACACCCGGTTACAGGACCTCTGGAAACACCATATATTTT. Translating it yields CAISETPGYRTSGNTIYF.

Only a few counts were recorded for this clonotype. The rearrangement links TRBV4-2 to TRBJ2-1; TRBD2 might be the D (6 bases). The CDR3 loop spans 18 amino acids. The germline V gene encodes CDR1 LGHNA and CDR2 YNFKEQ. The V end was cut by 3 bases, the J end by 1 base, with 19 bases between. CDR3 bases: TGTGCCAGCAGCCACTGGACTCACTCGGGAGCATCCTACAATGAGCAGTTCTTC. It yields the protein CASSHWTHSGASYNEQFF.

The chain joins TRBV7-9 to TRBJ1-3; D is undetermined. The CDR3 has 15 amino acids. Germline CDR1 reads SEHNR; CDR2 reads FQNEAQ (reference sequence). V was shortened by 3 bases and J by 0 bases, with 9 bases between the two germline ends. The DNA for the CDR3 is TGTGCCAGCAGCTTCGACGTCAGCTCTGGAAACACCATATATTTT. It encodes CASSFDVSSGNTIYF.

This clonotype has a handful of counts. V and J are TRBV20-1 and TRBJ2-7; 10 positions match TRBD2. Germline values: CDR1 DFQATT, CDR2 SNEGSKA (reference sequence). CDR3 length: 15 residues. The trim removed 0 bases at V and 3 bases at J, leaving 5 bases unmatched. Written as DNA, the CDR3 is TGCAGTGCTAGAGATATAGCGGGAGGTTTCTACGAGCAGTACTTC. This gives the protein CSARDIAGGFYEQYF.

This clonotype has a handful of counts. The rearrangement links TRBV20-1 to TRBJ2-1; perhaps TRBD2 as D (5 bases). CDR3 length equals 13 residues. V was cut by 3 bases and J by 4 bases, with 10 bases left in between. Germline V CDR1 and CDR2: DFQATT, SNEGSKA (reference sequence). The CDR3 bases are TGCAGTGCTAGCGGGAATCGTTACAATGAGCAGTTCTTC. This encodes CSASGNRYNEQFF.

This clonotype was counted a few times. V is TRBV10-3 and J is TRBJ2-6; 7 positions agree with TRBD2. V shed 3 bases, J shed 1 base, and the junction held 9 bases outside the gene matches. Germline CDR1 is ENHRY and CDR2 is SYGVKD. This CDR3 has 18 residues. The CDR3 sequence is CAISDPARGGSGANVLTF. CDR3 bases: TGTGCCATCAGTGACCCGGCAAGGGGAGGGTCTGGGGCCAACGTCCTGACTTTC.

V and J are TRBV12-3 or TRBV12-4 and TRBJ2-3, with D perhaps being TRBD1 or TRBD2 (5 bases each). The CDR3 loop spans 15 amino acids. The V end was cut by 5 bases, the J end by 0 bases, with 12 bases between. This CDR3 reads CASSTQWDSTDTQYF. As DNA, the CDR3 is TGTGCCAGCAGTACTCAATGGGACAGCACAGATACGCAGTATTTT.

Only a few counts were recorded for this clonotype. The chain couples TRBV18 to TRBJ2-1; 7 nucleotides line up with TRBD1. CDR1 and CDR2 (germline): KGHSH, LQKENI. CDR3 length: 13 residues. The junction had 5 bases not matched to a gene; V was cut back by 5 bases and J by 7 bases. CDR3 sequence reads: CASSKTGRNEQFF. Written as DNA, the CDR3 is TGTGCCAGCTCAAAGACAGGGAGAAATGAGCAGTTCTTC. Full variable domain (rest looked up from reference TRBV18 and TRBJ2-1): NAGVMQNPRHLVRRRGQEARLRCSPMKGHSHVYWYRQLPEEGLKFMVYLQKENIIDESGMPKERFSAEFPKEGPSILRIQQVVRGDSAAYFCASSKTGRNEQFFGPGTRLTVL.

The table lists this clonotype with a few counts. This chain links TRBV27 with TRBJ2-7; 7 nucleotides align to TRBD1. The CDR3 is 14 residues long. From germline, CDR1 is MNHEY and CDR2 SMNVEV (reference sequence). J gave up 3 bases and V 5 bases, and 7 bases lay outside the gene matches. The chain's CDR3 is CASSTQTGHYEQYF. DNA for the CDR3: TGTGCCAGCAGTACCCAGACAGGGCACTACGAGCAGTACTTC.

The CDR3 nucleotides are TGCGCCAGCAGAGCTCTAACAGATACGCAGTATTTT. It encodes CASRALTDTQYF. The rearrangement uses TRBV5-1 and TRBJ2-3; D remains unclear. V was pared by 5 bases and J by 3 bases, with 7 bases between. This CDR3 region has 12 residues. Germline V gene sequence: CDR1 SGHRS, CDR2 YFSETQ. The complete variable domain, with remaining parts taken from reference TRBV5-1 and TRBJ2-3, reads KAGVTQTPRYLIKTRGQQVTLSCSPISGHRSVSWYQQTPGQGLQFLFEYFSETQRNKGNFPGRFSGRQFSNSRSEMNVSTLELGDSALYLCASRALTDTQYFGPGTRLTVL.

This clonotype showed up many times. The chain combines TRBV7-2 with TRBJ2-1; no definite D call. Germline loops: CDR1 SGHTA, CDR2 FQGNSA. CDR3 length: 15 amino acids. V was trimmed by 2 bases and J by 2 bases, leaving 10 bases between them. The CDR3 region is CASSLSVITYNEQFF. The CDR3 DNA reads TGTGCCAGCAGCTTATCGGTTATAACCTACAATGAGCAGTTCTTC.

The chain links TRBV27 to TRBJ2-7; D remains unclear. Germline-derived CDR1 and CDR2 are MNHEY and SMNVEV (reference sequence). Trimming shortened V by 2 bases and J by 6 bases, and 14 bases separated the two germline ends. The CDR3 sequence is 14 residues long. The CDR3 nucleotides read TGTGCCAGCAGTTTAGGCGGTACCCCCAGCGAGCAGTACTTC. Translating gives CASSLGGTPSEQYF.

This clonotype was observed a few times. CDR3 amino acids: CASRPTGVSNEKLFF. For the CDR3, the DNA is TGCGCCAGCAGACCAACAGGGGTTTCTAATGAAAAACTGTTTTTT. The V and J genes are TRBV5-1 and TRBJ1-4; 7 nucleotides match TRBD1. The CDR3 loop spans 15 amino acids. Germline trimming cut 5 bases from V and 3 bases from J; bases unmatched to any gene: 7. Germline V gives CDR1 SGHRS, CDR2 YFSETQ.

As regards this clonotype: A much larger clone is a single base away; this may be a read error. J is TRBJ2-7 and V is TRBV5-1; D unclear. Germline CDR1 is SGHRS and CDR2 is YFSETQ. V lost 0 bases, J lost 2 bases, and 12 bases lay in between. The CDR3 extends over 15 amino acids. The CDR3 reads CASSLGPRQTYEQYF. Here the CDR3 DNA reads TGCGCCAGCAGCTTGGGTCCTAGACAAACCTACGAGCAGTACTTC.